This T cell receptor beta chain was recorded in a study of graft-versus-host responses after intestinal transplantation. Deletions cut 0 bases from V and 5 bases from J, with 7 bases between. The CDR3 is made up of 13 amino acids. The germline gives CDR1 SGHDT, CDR2 YYEEEE. Clones were read by immunoSEQ multiplex PCR, and TCRdb kept only the in-frame ones, dropping some. Of some 90,000 clones listed, 90% to 95% were seen once; the top ten hold less than 0.6%. Findings and limits, study-wide: Marrow from the recipient contained GvH clones, some of which had appeared first in ileum or blood. Allografts of patients with graft-donor T cell macrochimerism showed high graft-versus-host to host-versus-graft clone ratios.

On this clone: Its specificity is not known.

The sample consisted of unstimulated CD8+ T cells sorted from spleen or lymph node cells, taken before intestinal transplant. The receptor comes from a human donor who received an intestinal transplant. V usage is TRBV5-6 and J usage is TRBJ2-3; D not resolved. The CDR3 is CASSLGAGDTQYF. The CDR3, as DNA: TGTGCCAGCAGCTTGGGGGCCGGAGATACGCAGTATTTT.